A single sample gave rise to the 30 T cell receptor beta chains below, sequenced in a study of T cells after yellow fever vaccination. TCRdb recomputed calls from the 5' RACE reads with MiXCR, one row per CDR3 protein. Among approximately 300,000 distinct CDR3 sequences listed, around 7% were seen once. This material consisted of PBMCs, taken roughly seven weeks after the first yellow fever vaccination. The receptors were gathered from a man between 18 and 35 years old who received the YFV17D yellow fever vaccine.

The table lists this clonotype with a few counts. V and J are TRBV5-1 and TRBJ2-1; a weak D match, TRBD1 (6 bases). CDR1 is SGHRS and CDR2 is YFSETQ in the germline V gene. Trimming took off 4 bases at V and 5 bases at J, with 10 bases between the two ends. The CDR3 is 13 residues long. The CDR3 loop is CASSPGQNNEQFF. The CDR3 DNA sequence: TGCGCCAGCAGCCCAGGACAGAACAATGAGCAGTTCTTC.

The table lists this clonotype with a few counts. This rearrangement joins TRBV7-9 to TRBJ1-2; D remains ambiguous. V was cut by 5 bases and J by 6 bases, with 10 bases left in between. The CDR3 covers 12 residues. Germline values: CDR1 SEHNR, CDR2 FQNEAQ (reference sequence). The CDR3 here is CASSLRNHGYTF. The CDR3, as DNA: TGTGCCAGCAGCCTGAGGAACCATGGCTACACCTTC.

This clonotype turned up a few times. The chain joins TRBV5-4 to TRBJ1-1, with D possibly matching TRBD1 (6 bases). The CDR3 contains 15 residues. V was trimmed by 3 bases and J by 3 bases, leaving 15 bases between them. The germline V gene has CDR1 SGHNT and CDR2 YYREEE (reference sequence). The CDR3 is CASSSAGQFDTEAFF. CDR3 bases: TGTGCCAGCAGCTCCGCCGGACAGTTCGACACTGAAGCTTTCTTT.

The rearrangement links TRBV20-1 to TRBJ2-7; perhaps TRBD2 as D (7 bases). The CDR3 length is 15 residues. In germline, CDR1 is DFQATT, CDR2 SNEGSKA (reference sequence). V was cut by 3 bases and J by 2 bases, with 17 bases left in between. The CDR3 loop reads CSARELAGAPYEQYF. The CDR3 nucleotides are TGCAGTGCTAGGGAGTTGGCGGGGGCACCCTACGAGCAGTACTTC.

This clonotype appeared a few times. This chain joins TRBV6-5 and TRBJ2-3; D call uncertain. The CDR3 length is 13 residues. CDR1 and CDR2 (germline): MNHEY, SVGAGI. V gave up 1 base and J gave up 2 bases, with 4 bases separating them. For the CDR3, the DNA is TGTGCCAGCAGTTACTTCCTCACAGATACGCAGTATTTT. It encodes CASSYFLTDTQYF.

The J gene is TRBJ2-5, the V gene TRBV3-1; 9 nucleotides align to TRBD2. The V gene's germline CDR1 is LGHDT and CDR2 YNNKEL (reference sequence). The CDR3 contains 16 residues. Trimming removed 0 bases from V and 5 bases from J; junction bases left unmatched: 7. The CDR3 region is CASSQEGTSGWETQYF. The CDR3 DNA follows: TGTGCCAGCAGCCAAGAAGGAACTAGCGGGTGGGAGACCCAGTACTTC.

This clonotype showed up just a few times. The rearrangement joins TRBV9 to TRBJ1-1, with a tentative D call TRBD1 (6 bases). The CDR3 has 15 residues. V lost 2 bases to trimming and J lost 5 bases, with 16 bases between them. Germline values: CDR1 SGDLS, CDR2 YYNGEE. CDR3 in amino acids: CASSVSGTRGTEAFF. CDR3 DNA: TGTGCCAGCAGCGTCTCCGGGACCAGGGGAACTGAAGCTTTCTTT. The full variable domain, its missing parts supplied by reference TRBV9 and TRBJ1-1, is DSGVTQTPKHLITATGQRVTLRCSPRSGDLSVYWYQQSLDQGLQFLIQYYNGEERAKGNILERFSAQQFPDLHSELNLSSLELGDSALYFCASSVSGTRGTEAFFGQGTRLTVV.

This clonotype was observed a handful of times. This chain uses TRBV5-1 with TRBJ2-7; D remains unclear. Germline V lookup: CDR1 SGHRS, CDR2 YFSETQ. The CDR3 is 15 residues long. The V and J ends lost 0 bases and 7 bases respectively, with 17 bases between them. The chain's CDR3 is CASSLGSGILDEQYV. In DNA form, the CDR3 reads TGCGCCAGCAGCTTGGGTTCAGGAATTCTCGATGAGCAGTACGTC.

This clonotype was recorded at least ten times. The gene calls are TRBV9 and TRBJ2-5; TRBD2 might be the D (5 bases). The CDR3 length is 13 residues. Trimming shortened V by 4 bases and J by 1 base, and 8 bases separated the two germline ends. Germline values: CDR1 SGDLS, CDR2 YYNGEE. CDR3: CASSPTTQETQYF. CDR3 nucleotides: TGTGCCAGCAGCCCGACTACCCAAGAGACCCAGTACTTC.

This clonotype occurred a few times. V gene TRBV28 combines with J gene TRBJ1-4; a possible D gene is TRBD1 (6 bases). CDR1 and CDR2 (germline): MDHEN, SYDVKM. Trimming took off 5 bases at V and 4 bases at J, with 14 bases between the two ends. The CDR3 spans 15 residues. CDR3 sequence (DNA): TGTGCCAGCAGTAGGGGGGCTCTGGGTAATGAAAAACTGTTTTTT. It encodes CASSRGALGNEKLFF. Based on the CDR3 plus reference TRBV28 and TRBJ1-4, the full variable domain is DVKVTQSSRYLVKRTGEKVFLECVQDMDHENMFWYRQDPGLGLRLIYFSYDVKMKEKGDIPEGYSVSREKKERFSLILESASTNQTSMYLCASSRGALGNEKLFFGSGTQLSVL.

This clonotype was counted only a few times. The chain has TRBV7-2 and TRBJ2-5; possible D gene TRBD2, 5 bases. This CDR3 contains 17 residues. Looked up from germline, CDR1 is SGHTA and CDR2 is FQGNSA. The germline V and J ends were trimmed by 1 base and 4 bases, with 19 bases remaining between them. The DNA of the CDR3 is TGTGCCAGCAGCTTAGTCCCAGGATCGGTCGGAGGAGAGACCCAGTACTTC. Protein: CASSLVPGSVGGETQYF.

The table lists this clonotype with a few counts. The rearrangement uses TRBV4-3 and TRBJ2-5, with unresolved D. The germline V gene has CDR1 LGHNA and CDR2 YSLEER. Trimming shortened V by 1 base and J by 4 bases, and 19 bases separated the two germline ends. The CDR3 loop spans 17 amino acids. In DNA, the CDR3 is TGCGCCAGCAGCCAAGGGACCGGACCGCTGGAAGGAGAGACCCAGTACTTC. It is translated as CASSQGTGPLEGETQYF.

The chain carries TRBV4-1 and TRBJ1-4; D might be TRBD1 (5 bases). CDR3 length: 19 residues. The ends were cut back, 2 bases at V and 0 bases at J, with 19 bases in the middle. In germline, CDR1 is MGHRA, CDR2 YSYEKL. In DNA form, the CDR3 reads TGCGCCAGCAGCCAAAGTGGGAGGGGCAGTGGGGCAACTAATGAAAAACTGTTTTTT. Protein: CASSQSGRGSGATNEKLFF.

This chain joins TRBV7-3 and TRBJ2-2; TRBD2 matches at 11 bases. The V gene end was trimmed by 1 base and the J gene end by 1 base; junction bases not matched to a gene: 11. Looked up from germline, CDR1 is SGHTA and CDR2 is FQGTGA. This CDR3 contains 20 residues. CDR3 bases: TGTGCCAGCAGCTTAAGGCGGTCTAGCGGGGGGCCCAGGAACACCGGGGAGCTGTTTTTT. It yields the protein CASSLRRSSGGPRNTGELFF.

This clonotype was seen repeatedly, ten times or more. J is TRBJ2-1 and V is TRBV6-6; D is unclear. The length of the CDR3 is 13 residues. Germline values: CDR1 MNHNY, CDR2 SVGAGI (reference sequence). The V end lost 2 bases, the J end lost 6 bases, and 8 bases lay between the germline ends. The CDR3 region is CASSYGQPNEQFF. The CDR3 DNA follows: TGTGCCAGCAGTTACGGCCAGCCCAATGAGCAGTTCTTC.

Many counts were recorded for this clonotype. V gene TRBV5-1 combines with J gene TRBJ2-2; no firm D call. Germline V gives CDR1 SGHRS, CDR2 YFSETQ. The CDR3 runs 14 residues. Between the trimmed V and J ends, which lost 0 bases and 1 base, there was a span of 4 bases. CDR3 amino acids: CASSLAVNTGELFF. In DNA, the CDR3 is TGCGCCAGCAGCTTGGCGGTGAACACCGGGGAGCTGTTTTTT.

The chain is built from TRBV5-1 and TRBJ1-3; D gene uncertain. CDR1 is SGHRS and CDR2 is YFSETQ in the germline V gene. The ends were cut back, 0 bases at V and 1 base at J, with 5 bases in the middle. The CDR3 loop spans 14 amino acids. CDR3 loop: CASSLGTSGNTIYF. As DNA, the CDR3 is TGCGCCAGCAGCTTGGGGACGTCTGGAAACACCATATATTTT. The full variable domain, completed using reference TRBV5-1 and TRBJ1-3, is KAGVTQTPRYLIKTRGQQVTLSCSPISGHRSVSWYQQTPGQGLQFLFEYFSETQRNKGNFPGRFSGRQFSNSRSEMNVSTLELGDSALYLCASSLGTSGNTIYFGEGSWLTVV.

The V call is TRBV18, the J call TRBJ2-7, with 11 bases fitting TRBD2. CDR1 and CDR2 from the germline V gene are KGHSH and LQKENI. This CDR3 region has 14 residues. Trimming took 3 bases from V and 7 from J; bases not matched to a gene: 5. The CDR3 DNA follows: TGTGCCAGCTCACCGACTAGCGGGGACTCGGAGCAGTACTTC. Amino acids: CASSPTSGDSEQYF. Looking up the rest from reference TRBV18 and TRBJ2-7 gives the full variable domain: NAGVMQNPRHLVRRRGQEARLRCSPMKGHSHVYWYRQLPEEGLKFMVYLQKENIIDESGMPKERFSAEFPKEGPSILRIQQVVRGDSAAYFCASSPTSGDSEQYFGPGTRLTVT.

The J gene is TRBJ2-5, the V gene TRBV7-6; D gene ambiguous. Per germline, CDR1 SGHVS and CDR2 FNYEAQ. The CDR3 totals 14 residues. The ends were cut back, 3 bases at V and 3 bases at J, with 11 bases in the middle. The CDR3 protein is CASSFNDLEETQYF. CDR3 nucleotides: TGTGCCAGCAGCTTTAACGACTTGGAAGAGACCCAGTACTTC.

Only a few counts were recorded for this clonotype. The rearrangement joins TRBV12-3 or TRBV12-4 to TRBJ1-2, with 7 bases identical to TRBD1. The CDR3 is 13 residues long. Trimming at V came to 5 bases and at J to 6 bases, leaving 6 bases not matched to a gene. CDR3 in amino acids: CASSPTGVHGYTF. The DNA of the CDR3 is TGTGCCAGCAGTCCAACAGGGGTGCATGGCTACACCTTC.

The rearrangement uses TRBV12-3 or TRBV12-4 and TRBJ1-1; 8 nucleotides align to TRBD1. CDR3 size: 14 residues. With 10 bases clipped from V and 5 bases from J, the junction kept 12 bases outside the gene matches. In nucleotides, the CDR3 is TGTGCCACCCACTCGGCAGGGGGCCGAACTGAAGCTTTCTTT. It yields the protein CATHSAGGRTEAFF.

In nucleotides, the CDR3 is TGTGCCAGCAGCTTAGTAGGCCTAAGCAATCAGCCCCAGCATTTT. The encoded protein is CASSLVGLSNQPQHF. The rearrangement links TRBV7-2 to TRBJ1-5; D call uncertain. Germline-derived CDR1 and CDR2 are SGHTA and FQGNSA. The CDR3 totals 15 residues. Trimming cost V 1 base and J 1 base, with 8 bases left between them.

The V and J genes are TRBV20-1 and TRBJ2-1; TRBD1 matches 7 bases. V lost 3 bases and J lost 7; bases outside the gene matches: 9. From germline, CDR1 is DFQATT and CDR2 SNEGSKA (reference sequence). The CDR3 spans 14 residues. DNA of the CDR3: TGCAGTGCTAGGGCTCCCAGGGGGTGGAATGAGCAGTTCTTC. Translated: CSARAPRGWNEQFF.

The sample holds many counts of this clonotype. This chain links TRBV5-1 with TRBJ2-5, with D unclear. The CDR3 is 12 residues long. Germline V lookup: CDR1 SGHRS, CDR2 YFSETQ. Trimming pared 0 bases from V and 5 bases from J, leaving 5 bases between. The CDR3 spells CASSLASETQYF. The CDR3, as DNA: TGCGCCAGCAGCTTGGCCTCTGAGACCCAGTACTTC.

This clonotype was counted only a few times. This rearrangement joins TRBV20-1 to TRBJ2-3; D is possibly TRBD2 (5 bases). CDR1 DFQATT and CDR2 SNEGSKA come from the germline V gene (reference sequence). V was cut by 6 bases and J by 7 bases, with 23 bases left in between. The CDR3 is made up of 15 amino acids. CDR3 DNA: TGCAGTGCCCTAGAGGGCAGCTGGGAGTTTAATACGCAGTATTTT. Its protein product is CSALEGSWEFNTQYF.

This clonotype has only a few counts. DNA of the CDR3: TGTGCCAGCAGCTTAACTCAGGGAGGAGAGCAGTACGTC. This encodes CASSLTQGGEQYV. The rearrangement uses TRBV7-9 and TRBJ2-7; TRBD2 is a possible D gene (6 bases). The germline CDR1 and CDR2 sequences are SEHNR and FQNEAQ (reference sequence). V was clipped by 2 bases and J by 7 bases, with 12 bases between them. The length of the CDR3 is 13 residues.

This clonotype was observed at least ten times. The DNA of the CDR3 is TGCAGCGTAGAAAGACAGGGATTGAACACCGGGGAGCTGTTTTTT. This encodes CSVERQGLNTGELFF. The chain combines TRBV29-1 with TRBJ2-2; the match to TRBD1 covers 7 bases. The V gene's germline CDR1 is SQVTM and CDR2 ANQGSEA. J gave up 1 base and V 6 bases, and 8 bases lay outside the gene matches. CDR3 size: 15 residues.

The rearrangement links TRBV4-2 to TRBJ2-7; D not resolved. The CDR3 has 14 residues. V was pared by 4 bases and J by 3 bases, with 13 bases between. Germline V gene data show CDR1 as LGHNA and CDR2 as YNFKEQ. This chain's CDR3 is CASSLRPLCYEQYV. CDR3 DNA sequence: TGTGCCAGCAGCCTCCGGCCTCTCTGCTACGAGCAGTACGTC.

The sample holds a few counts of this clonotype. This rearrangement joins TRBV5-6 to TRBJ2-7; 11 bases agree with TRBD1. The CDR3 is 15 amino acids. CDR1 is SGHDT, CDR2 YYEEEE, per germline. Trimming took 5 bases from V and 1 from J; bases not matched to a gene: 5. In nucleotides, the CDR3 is TGTGCCAGCAGTTGGGACAGGGGGAATTCCTACGAGCAGTACGTC. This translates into CASSWDRGNSYEQYV.

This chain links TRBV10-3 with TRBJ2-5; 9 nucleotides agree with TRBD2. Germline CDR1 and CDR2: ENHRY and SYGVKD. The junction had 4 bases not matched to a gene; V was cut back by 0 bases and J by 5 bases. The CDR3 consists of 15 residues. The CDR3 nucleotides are TGTGCCATCAGTGAGTCCCCTAGCGGGGAGGAGACCCAGTACTTC. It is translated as CAISESPSGEETQYF.